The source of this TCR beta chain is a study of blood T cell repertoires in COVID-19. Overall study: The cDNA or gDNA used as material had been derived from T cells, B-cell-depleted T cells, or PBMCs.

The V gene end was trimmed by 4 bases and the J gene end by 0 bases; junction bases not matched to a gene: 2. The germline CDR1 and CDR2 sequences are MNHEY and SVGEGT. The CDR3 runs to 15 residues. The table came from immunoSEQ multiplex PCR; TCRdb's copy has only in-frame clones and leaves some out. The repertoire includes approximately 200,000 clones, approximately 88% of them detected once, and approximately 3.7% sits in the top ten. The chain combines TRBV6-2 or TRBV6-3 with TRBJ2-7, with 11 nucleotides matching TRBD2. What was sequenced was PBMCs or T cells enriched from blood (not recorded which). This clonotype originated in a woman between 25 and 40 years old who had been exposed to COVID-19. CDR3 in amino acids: CASSSGLAVSYEQYF. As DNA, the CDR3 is TGTGCCAGCAGTTCGGGACTAGCGGTCTCCTACGAGCAGTACTTC.